The 16 T cell receptor beta chains given below trace back to one sample, sequenced in a study of T cell responses to AZD1222 COVID-19 vaccine. Using immunoSEQ multiplex PCR, the repertoire was profiled, and TCRdb retains in-frame clones only, with some absent. The sample lists over 100,000 clones, 70% to 90% occurring once. Sequenced material: peripheral blood, taken 28 days after the second AZD1222 dose. The receptors come from an adult who received the AZD1222 COVID-19 vaccine.

J is TRBJ1-2 and V is TRBV29-1; no clear D gene. V dropped 0 bases and J dropped 0 bases, with 11 bases sitting between them. Germline CDR1 reads SQVTM; CDR2 reads ANQGSEA. The CDR3 has 15 residues. DNA of the CDR3: TGCAGCGTTGAAGAGATTACGGGCTCTAACTATGGCTACACCTTC. Protein: CSVEEITGSNYGYTF. Variable domain in full (rest from reference TRBV29-1 and TRBJ1-2): SAVISQKPSRDICQRGTSLTIQCQVDSQVTMMFWYRQQPGQSLTLIATANQGSEATYESGFVIDKFPISRPNLTFSTLTVSNMSPEDSSIYLCSVEEITGSNYGYTFGSGTRLTVV.

The chain has TRBV14 and TRBJ1-6; tentatively, D is TRBD1 (6 bases). Germline assignment: CDR1 SGHDN and CDR2 FVKESK. This CDR3 spans 16 amino acids. V dropped 1 base and J dropped 10 bases, with 17 bases sitting between them. Here the CDR3 DNA reads TGTGCCAGCAGCCAAGTTTCGGGGGCGAGAGTCTCACCCCTCCACTTT. It yields the protein CASSQVSGARVSPLHF.

The V and J genes are TRBV29-1 and TRBJ1-2; D possibly corresponds to TRBD1 (5 bases). This CDR3 contains 12 residues. From germline, CDR1 is SQVTM and CDR2 ANQGSEA. Trimming removed 7 bases at V and 3 bases at J, with 12 bases between. CDR3 sequence (DNA): TGCAGCGCCCAGGGTCGGGACTATGGCTACACCTTC. Its protein is CSAQGRDYGYTF.

This clone has only one observation. The chain carries TRBV4-1 and TRBJ2-6; D is unclear. Germline V lookup: CDR1 MGHRA, CDR2 YSYEKL. Trimming cost V 0 bases and J 0 bases, with 12 bases left between them. The length of the CDR3 is 18 residues. DNA of the CDR3: TGCGCCAGCAGCCAAGACGGTCAGGCTATCTCTGGGGCCAACGTCCTGACTTTC. Its protein product is CASSQDGQAISGANVLTF.

The gene calls are TRBV10-3 and TRBJ2-3; a weak D match, TRBD2 (6 bases). Germline loops: CDR1 ENHRY, CDR2 SYGVKD. The germline V and J ends were trimmed by 5 bases and 0 bases, with 12 bases remaining between them. CDR3 size: 15 residues. CDR3 DNA sequence: TGTGCCATCAGTCCAGGGACTTCTAGCACAGATACGCAGTATTTT. Translating gives CAISPGTSSTDTQYF.

Only one count was recorded for this clone. The chain couples TRBV18 to TRBJ1-6, with 7 positions matching TRBD1. The CDR3 totals 13 residues. Germline V lookup: CDR1 KGHSH, CDR2 LQKENI. Losses at the gene ends were 10 bases for V and 7 bases for J; bases not matched to a gene: 7. The CDR3 protein is CATSGQTNSPLHF. Written as DNA, the CDR3 is TGTGCCACCTCGGGACAGACAAATTCACCCCTCCACTTT.

The chain recombines TRBV9 with TRBJ2-5; D gene ambiguous. Germline CDR1 reads SGDLS; CDR2 reads YYNGEE. V was shortened by 4 bases and J by 5 bases, with 15 bases between the two germline ends. This CDR3 has 14 amino acids. The chain's CDR3 is CASSPTSKVETQYF. CDR3 in DNA: TGTGCCAGCAGCCCAACATCGAAGGTGGAGACCCAGTACTTC.

The chain couples TRBV5-4 to TRBJ2-2; 11 nucleotides align to TRBD1. CDR1 and CDR2 (germline): SGHNT, YYREEE (reference sequence). Trimming took 4 bases from V and 5 from J; bases not matched to a gene: 13. The CDR3 totals 18 residues. This CDR3 reads CASSPGQGGPVGTGELFF. Here the CDR3 DNA reads TGTGCCAGCAGCCCGGGACAGGGGGGCCCCGTTGGGACCGGGGAGCTGTTTTTT. Complete variable domain (other parts from reference TRBV5-4 and TRBJ2-2): ETGVTQSPTHLIKTRGQQVTLRCSSQSGHNTVSWYQQALGQGPQFIFQYYREEENGRGNFPPRFSGLQFPNYSSELNVNALELDDSALYLCASSPGQGGPVGTGELFFGEGSRLTVL.

The chain recombines TRBV11-2 with TRBJ1-1, with D perhaps TRBD1 (5 bases). This CDR3 comprises 14 residues. Trimming removed 7 bases at V and 0 bases at J, with 12 bases between. The germline V gene has CDR1 SGHAT and CDR2 FQNNGV. The CDR3 region has the DNA TGTGCCAGCACCTCTATGGGGGTGAACACTGAAGCTTTCTTT. Amino acids: CASTSMGVNTEAFF.

The J gene is TRBJ2-7, the V gene TRBV7-9, with TRBD1 identical over 10 bases. Trimming removed 3 bases from V and 4 bases from J; junction bases left unmatched: 3. This CDR3 is 14 amino acids long. CDR1 and CDR2 (germline): SEHNR, FQNEAQ (reference sequence). CDR3 in DNA: TGTGCCAGCAGCTTGGGACAGGGGCATTACGAGCAGTACTTC. This sequence encodes CASSLGQGHYEQYF. Drawing the rest from reference TRBV7-9 and TRBJ2-7, the complete variable domain is DTGVSQNPRHKITKRGQNVTFRCDPISEHNRLYWYRQTLGQGPEFLTYFQNEAQLEKSRLLSDRFSAERPKGSFSTLEIQRTEQGDSAMYLCASSLGQGHYEQYFGPGTRLTVT.

V usage is TRBV6-6 and J usage is TRBJ1-3; tentatively, D is TRBD1 (6 bases). V was clipped by 2 bases and J by 4 bases, with 6 bases between them. Germline V gives CDR1 MNHNY, CDR2 SVGAGI (reference sequence). The CDR3 consists of 13 residues. The CDR3 loop is CASSYGTGNTIYF. The CDR3 nucleotides are TGTGCCAGCAGTTACGGGACAGGAAACACCATATATTTT.

The chain combines TRBV30 with TRBJ1-2; D may be TRBD1 (5 bases). Per germline, CDR1 GTSNPN and CDR2 SVGIG (reference sequence). V was trimmed by 7 bases and J by 6 bases, leaving 12 bases between them. The CDR3 sequence is 11 residues long. The CDR3 bases are TGTGCCTCAATCCGGGGGAATGGCTACACCTTC. This encodes CASIRGNGYTF.

J is TRBJ2-2 and V is TRBV19; 10 nucleotides line up with TRBD2. The CDR3 consists of 15 residues. The junction had 6 bases not matched to a gene; V was cut back by 6 bases and J by 5 bases. Germline V gene lookup returns CDR1 LNHDA and CDR2 SQIVND (reference sequence). The CDR3 bases are TGTGCCAGTAGAAGCGGGGGGGCCGGTACCGGGGAGCTGTTTTTT. It specifies CASRSGGAGTGELFF.

The V call is TRBV9, the J call TRBJ2-6, with D possibly matching TRBD1 (6 bases). The V end was cut by 5 bases, the J end by 0 bases, with 18 bases between. Germline loops: CDR1 SGDLS, CDR2 YYNGEE. CDR3 size: 18 residues. This chain's CDR3 is CASSRRDKAISGANVLTF. CDR3 nucleotide sequence: TGTGCCAGCAGTCGTCGGGACAAGGCTATCTCTGGGGCCAACGTCCTGACTTTC. Supplemented by reference TRBV9 and TRBJ2-6, the full variable domain reads DSGVTQTPKHLITATGQRVTLRCSPRSGDLSVYWYQQSLDQGLQFLIQYYNGEERAKGNILERFSAQQFPDLHSELNLSSLELGDSALYFCASSRRDKAISGANVLTFGAGSRLTVL.

The V and J genes are TRBV6-6 and TRBJ1-5; D gene uncertain. The germline gives CDR1 MNHNY, CDR2 SVGAGI (reference sequence). The ends were cut back, 0 bases at V and 7 bases at J, with 7 bases in the middle. This CDR3 contains 13 residues. CDR3 sequence reads: CASSYSGTQPQHF. The DNA of the CDR3 is TGTGCCAGCAGTTACTCGGGTACGCAGCCCCAGCATTTT.

This sequence joins TRBV19 and TRBJ1-1; D is possibly TRBD1 (6 bases). The CDR3 is made up of 16 amino acids. Trimming took off 1 base at V and 3 bases at J, with 15 bases between the two ends. Germline V gene data show CDR1 as LNHDA and CDR2 as SQIVND (reference sequence). The chain's CDR3 is CASSIVLRGRDTEAFF. DNA of the CDR3: TGTGCCAGTAGTATAGTACTCAGGGGTCGGGACACTGAAGCTTTCTTT.